These 17 T cell receptor beta chains share one sample of origin, sequenced in a study of human T cells and chemical hapten exposure. Each CDR3 protein gets one entry after TCRdb re-called the RACE reads with MiXCR. The sample includes approximately 59,000 distinct CDR3 sequences, roughly 6.6% of them seen just once. The time point denotes: healthy volunteer bleed at 6 weeks. From whole blood left unfractionated, total RNA was extracted. The sample consisted of whole blood. The receptor source for this set is a female donor in good health. Some clones in this sample may be carry-over from other donors' samples.

This clonotype was seen many times. This chain uses TRBV29-1 with TRBJ2-5; the D is unclear. The CDR3 totals 11 residues. The V gene lost 5 bases and the J gene lost 2 bases, with 6 bases spanning the gap. CDR1 and CDR2 (germline): SQVTM, ANQGSEA. This CDR3 reads CSVQAQETQYF. The DNA of the CDR3 is TGCAGCGTTCAAGCGCAAGAGACCCAGTACTTC.

Only a few counts were recorded for this clonotype. V and J are TRBV9 and TRBJ2-1, with D unclear. The V end lost 0 bases, the J end lost 4 bases, and 8 bases lay between the germline ends. The length of the CDR3 is 14 residues. Looked up from germline, CDR1 is SGDLS and CDR2 is YYNGEE. The CDR3 bases are TGTGCCAGCAGCGTAGCTGGGCAGTACAATGAGCAGTTCTTC. Translating it yields CASSVAGQYNEQFF.

This clonotype has at least ten counts. The CDR3 spells CASSYTDLAVETQYF. The CDR3 nucleotides read TGTGCCAGCAGTTACACGGACTTAGCGGTCGAGACCCAGTACTTC. The chain couples TRBV6-5 to TRBJ2-5; a possible D gene is TRBD2 (6 bases). In germline, CDR1 is MNHEY, CDR2 SVGAGI. V lost 2 bases and J lost 5, with 15 bases in between. The CDR3 sequence is 15 residues long.

This clonotype was recorded at least ten times. V usage is TRBV5-1 and J usage is TRBJ2-5, with TRBD2 matching over 9 bases. There are 16 residues in the CDR3. V was pared by 0 bases and J by 5 bases, with 8 bases of the junction left unmatched. The V gene's germline CDR1 is SGHRS and CDR2 YFSETQ. The CDR3 sequence is CASSLGPREGRETQYF. CDR3 in DNA: TGCGCCAGCAGCTTGGGCCCGCGGGAGGGCCGGGAGACCCAGTACTTC. Together with reference TRBV5-1 and TRBJ2-5, the CDR3 gives the full variable domain: KAGVTQTPRYLIKTRGQQVTLSCSPISGHRSVSWYQQTPGQGLQFLFEYFSETQRNKGNFPGRFSGRQFSNSRSEMNVSTLELGDSALYLCASSLGPREGRETQYFGPGTRLLVL.

This clonotype turned up a few times. The CDR3 sequence: CASSSGLVFYNEQFF. CDR3 bases: TGTGCCAGTAGTTCCGGACTAGTTTTCTACAATGAGCAGTTCTTC. J is TRBJ2-1 and V is TRBV19; 7 bases are a match to TRBD2. Trimming cost V 5 bases and J 3 bases; bases outside gene matches: 7. The CDR3 extends over 15 amino acids. Germline CDR1 reads LNHDA; CDR2 reads SQIVND (reference sequence).

The J gene is TRBJ2-3, the V gene TRBV6-5; D uncertain. V was pared by 8 bases and J by 1 base, with 7 bases between. In germline, CDR1 is MNHEY, CDR2 SVGAGI. This CDR3 is built from 12 residues. The CDR3 spells CASGVGTDTQYF. CDR3 bases: TGTGCCAGCGGGGTTGGCACAGATACGCAGTATTTT.

At least ten counts were recorded for this clonotype. This sequence joins TRBV6-2 or TRBV6-3 and TRBJ2-2; D not certain. Trimming stripped 0 bases from V and 6 bases from J, with 8 bases between. The CDR3 spans 14 residues. Germline CDR1 reads MNHEY; CDR2 reads SVGEGT. The CDR3, as DNA: TGTGCCAGCAGTTACTCAGGTCCGGCCGGGGAGCTGTTTTTT. Translation: CASSYSGPAGELFF.

The rearrangement uses TRBV2 and TRBJ2-1; D may be TRBD2 (7 bases). CDR3 size: 11 residues. Germline V gene sequence: CDR1 SNHLY, CDR2 FYNNEI. V was clipped by 8 bases and J by 9 bases, with 11 bases between them. CDR3 coding DNA: TGTGCCAGCGGGGGAGGGGGTGAGCAGTTCTTC. Translation gives CASGGGGEQFF.

This clonotype was picked up a small number of times. This sequence joins TRBV7-9 and TRBJ2-1, with 7 positions matching TRBD1. Germline CDR1 reads SEHNR; CDR2 reads FQNEAQ (reference sequence). Germline trimming cut 6 bases from V and 5 bases from J; bases unmatched to any gene: 10. This CDR3 has 15 amino acids. CDR3 sequence reads: CASSTFRDSHNEQFF. The CDR3 nucleotides read TGTGCCAGCAGTACATTCCGGGACAGCCACAATGAGCAGTTCTTC.

This clonotype was detected ten times or more. This chain connects TRBV12-3 or TRBV12-4 to TRBJ2-1; D gene unclear. The CDR3 contains 13 residues. V was trimmed by 6 bases and J by 4 bases, leaving 10 bases between them. Written as DNA, the CDR3 is TGTGCCAGCAGCCCCGACACTTACAATGAGCAGTTCTTC. It translates to CASSPDTYNEQFF.

V and J are TRBV9 and TRBJ2-3; 7 nucleotides match TRBD2. J gave up 4 bases and V 2 bases, and 10 bases lay outside the gene matches. Germline V lookup: CDR1 SGDLS, CDR2 YYNGEE. This CDR3 has 16 amino acids. This chain's CDR3 is CASSVAGTISADTQYF. The CDR3 bases are TGTGCCAGCAGCGTGGCGGGGACTATCAGCGCAGATACGCAGTATTTT.

The chain employs TRBV4-3 and TRBJ1-2, with D possibly matching TRBD1 (6 bases). This CDR3 has 16 amino acids. The V gene's germline CDR1 is LGHNA and CDR2 YSLEER. Deletions cut 0 bases from V and 5 bases from J, with 16 bases between. The CDR3 reads CASSQDPRGPAYGYTF. The CDR3 region has the DNA TGCGCCAGCAGCCAAGATCCCCGGGGGCCGGCGTATGGCTACACCTTC.

This clonotype has at least ten counts. The chain recombines TRBV29-1 with TRBJ2-3; D unresolved. With 7 bases removed from V and 5 bases from J, the gap between germline ends came to 10 bases. Germline CDR1 and CDR2: SQVTM and ANQGSEA. This CDR3 spans 11 amino acids. The CDR3 region has the DNA TGCAGCGCGAGCCCGGGAGATACGCAGTATTTT. This codes for CSASPGDTQYF.

In its sample, this clonotype was seen many times. The rearrangement uses TRBV28 and TRBJ2-3; D not resolved. Germline CDR1 and CDR2: MDHEN and SYDVKM. CDR3 length equals 16 residues. Trimming removed 5 bases at V and 2 bases at J, with 17 bases between. The CDR3 reads CASSLQEADPTDTQYF. DNA for the CDR3: TGTGCCAGCAGTCTCCAAGAGGCCGACCCCACAGATACGCAGTATTTT.

This clonotype occurred many times. The V gene is TRBV7-2, the J gene TRBJ2-5; possibly TRBD1 for D (6 bases). Germline assignment: CDR1 SGHTA and CDR2 FQGNSA. This CDR3 spans 14 amino acids. Trimming removed 5 bases from V and 9 bases from J, with 19 bases in between. CDR3 bases: TGTGCCAGCAGCCCATTCCTGACTGAGGGGGCCCAGTACTTC. Protein product: CASSPFLTEGAQYF. The complete variable domain, with remaining parts taken from reference TRBV7-2 and TRBJ2-5, reads GAGVSQSPSNKVTEKGKDVELRCDPISGHTALYWYRQSLGQGLEFLIYFQGNSAPDKSGLPSDRFSAERTGGSVSTLTIQRTQQEDSAVYLCASSPFLTEGAQYFGPGTRLLVL.

This clonotype occurred many times. V gene TRBV20-1 combines with J gene TRBJ2-3, with TRBD2 identical over 9 bases. CDR3 length: 16 residues. Trimming removed 7 bases from V and 0 bases from J; junction bases left unmatched: 11. In germline, CDR1 is DFQATT, CDR2 SNEGSKA (reference sequence). The CDR3 loop reads CSVRLAAPSSTDTQYF. The DNA for the CDR3 is TGCAGTGTCCGACTAGCGGCCCCTTCTAGCACAGATACGCAGTATTTT.

Ten or more counts support this clonotype. This CDR3 is CASSQDLEVVGGDTGELFF. As DNA, the CDR3 is TGCGCCAGCAGCCAAGATCTTGAAGTGGTAGGGGGCGACACCGGGGAGCTGTTTTTT. The chain uses TRBV4-3 and TRBJ2-2; 7 bases fit TRBD1. V shed 0 bases and J 3 bases; nucleotides not matched to a gene: 13. The germline gives CDR1 LGHNA, CDR2 YSLEER. This CDR3 has 19 residues.